Listed here are 15 T cell receptor beta chains from one sample, sequenced in a study of shared clonotypes between healthy human individuals. Here immunoSEQ multiplex PCR was the method, and the copy in TCRdb shows in-frame clones only, minus some. This table holds roughly 1,600,000 clones, less than 99% found once. The sequenced sample was naive CD4+ T cells sorted from blood. The subset is: CD45RA+ positively selected. Source of these receptors: a man aged 25-40 years in good health.

Worth noting for this clone: The sample holds other DNA sequences that translate to the same CDR3. This chain connects TRBV5-1 to TRBJ2-7; D unclear. This CDR3 region has 14 residues. V lost 0 bases and J lost 3, with 10 bases in between. Germline V gives CDR1 SGHRS, CDR2 YFSETQ. The CDR3: CASSLEVSYYEQYF. The CDR3 DNA reads TGCGCCAGCAGCTTGGAAGTCAGCTACTACGAGCAGTACTTC.

The rearrangement uses TRBV6-5 and TRBJ2-7, with TRBD2 matching over 7 bases. This CDR3 contains 13 residues. The trim removed 5 bases at V and 2 bases at J, leaving 3 bases unmatched. Germline V CDR1 and CDR2: MNHEY, SVGAGI. The CDR3 sequence: CASSQAGPYEQYF. CDR3 bases: TGTGCCAGCAGTCAAGCGGGACCCTACGAGCAGTACTTC.

To note about this clone: Other DNA sequences from this sample encode an identical CDR3 as well. The DNA of the CDR3 is TGTGCCAGCAGCTTGGTTGGAGATACGCAGTATTTT. It codes for CASSLVGDTQYF. V is TRBV5-4 and J is TRBJ2-3, with no clear D. V was cut by 0 bases and J by 5 bases, with 4 bases left in between. The CDR3 spans 12 residues. Germline loops: CDR1 SGHNT, CDR2 YYREEE (reference sequence).

The chain recombines TRBV28 with TRBJ1-2; 8 bases map to TRBD1. After removal of 6 bases from V and 8 bases from J, the junction contained 5 bases not matched to a gene. This CDR3 has 12 amino acids. CDR1 MDHEN and CDR2 SYDVKM come from the germline V gene. Here the CDR3 DNA reads TGTGCCAGCAGCCCGACAGGGGTCGGCTACACCTTC. This codes for CASSPTGVGYTF.

The V gene is TRBV6-6, the J gene TRBJ2-1, with D hard to call. Trimming left V 2 bases short and J 5 bases short, with 10 bases between. CDR3 length: 14 residues. CDR1 is MNHNY and CDR2 is SVGAGI in the germline V gene (reference sequence). The CDR3 bases are TGTGCCAGCAGTTACGATGGCAGAAACAATGAGCAGTTCTTC. Protein: CASSYDGRNNEQFF.

CDR3 nucleotide sequence: TGCGCCAGCAGCCAAGGAAAAGAGGTCTACACCTTC. Its protein product is CASSQGKEVYTF. The chain employs TRBV4-3 and TRBJ1-2; D is ambiguous. Germline lookup yields CDR1 LGHNA and CDR2 YSLEER. Trimming took 1 base from V and 10 from J, leaving 10 bases between them. The CDR3 consists of 12 residues.

About this clone itself: Distinct nucleotide sequences in the sample also encode this CDR3. V is TRBV15 and J is TRBJ2-7; no reliable D call. V was clipped by 1 base and J by 3 bases, with 10 bases between them. Germline values: CDR1 LNHNV, CDR2 YYDKDF (reference sequence). The CDR3 covers 14 residues. CDR3 nucleotides: TGTGCCACCAGCAGAGTAGATTTGGGCTACGAGCAGTACTTC. It is translated as CATSRVDLGYEQYF.

The rearrangement joins TRBV28 to TRBJ2-1, with D possibly TRBD2 on 7 matching bases. Deletions cut 3 bases from V and 6 bases from J, with 15 bases between. Germline V gene sequence: CDR1 MDHEN, CDR2 SYDVKM. The CDR3 sequence is 15 residues long. The CDR3 here is CASSFVRGQPNEQFF. The CDR3, as DNA: TGTGCCAGCAGTTTCGTGCGGGGGCAACCCAATGAGCAGTTCTTC.

This chain links TRBV12-5 with TRBJ2-1; 7 nucleotides align to TRBD1. Germline V lookup: CDR1 LGHNT, CDR2 FRNRAP. V gave up 2 bases and J gave up 7 bases; unmatched junction bases: 14. The CDR3 runs 17 residues. CDR3 sequence (DNA): TGTGCTAGTGGTTTGTCCCGAACGGGACAGTCCTTGAATGAGCAGTTCTTC. This codes for CASGLSRTGQSLNEQFF.

The CDR3 nucleotides read TGTGCCAGCAGCGAAACAGTTCAGCCCCAGCATTTT. It is translated as CASSETVQPQHF. The V and J genes are TRBV7-2 and TRBJ1-5; D gene uncertain. This CDR3 comprises 12 residues. The V gene lost 5 bases and the J gene lost 6 bases, with 8 bases spanning the gap. Germline-derived CDR1 and CDR2 are SGHTA and FQGNSA. Filled out from reference TRBV7-2 and TRBJ1-5, the complete variable domain reads GAGVSQSPSNKVTEKGKDVELRCDPISGHTALYWYRQSLGQGLEFLIYFQGNSAPDKSGLPSDRFSAERTGGSVSTLTIQRTQQEDSAVYLCASSETVQPQHFGDGTRLSIL.

This chain connects TRBV14 to TRBJ2-7, with 12 positions matching TRBD2. V gave up 4 bases and J gave up 3 bases; unmatched junction bases: 13. The CDR3 is 18 amino acids. Germline-derived CDR1 and CDR2 are SGHDN and FVKESK. The CDR3 nucleotides read TGTGCCAGCAGCCCTAGACTAGCGGGAGTGAGGGGCCGCTACGAGCAGTACTTC. Translation: CASSPRLAGVRGRYEQYF.

The rearrangement links TRBV27 to TRBJ2-4, with 11 positions matching TRBD2. This CDR3 is 15 amino acids long. Germline-derived CDR1 and CDR2 are MNHEY and SMNVEV (reference sequence). V lost 5 bases to trimming and J lost 6 bases; unmatched junction nucleotides: 6. CDR3 loop: CASSAGLAVRNIQYF. The CDR3 region has the DNA TGTGCCAGCAGTGCGGGACTAGCGGTTCGAAACATTCAGTACTTC.

Comment on this clone: Different DNA sequences within this sample yield the same CDR3. The chain links TRBV18 to TRBJ2-5; 7 bases align to TRBD2. Germline CDR1 reads KGHSH; CDR2 reads LQKENI. The CDR3 is made up of 13 amino acids. J gave up 3 bases and V 3 bases, and 1 base lay outside the gene matches. Written as DNA, the CDR3 is TGTGCCAGCTCACCTACTAGCGAAGAGACCCAGTACTTC. It yields the protein CASSPTSEETQYF.

V gene TRBV15 combines with J gene TRBJ1-1; no clear D. This CDR3 has 15 residues. V was clipped by 0 bases and J by 3 bases, with 11 bases between them. Germline CDR1 LNHNV, CDR2 YYDKDF (reference sequence). CDR3 loop: CATSRDKERYTEAFF. CDR3 in DNA: TGTGCCACCAGCAGAGATAAGGAGCGATACACTGAAGCTTTCTTT.

This clone was counted a single time. V is TRBV7-3 and J is TRBJ2-7, with a possible D match to TRBD1 (6 bases). V dropped 8 bases and J dropped 1 base, with 9 bases sitting between them. The germline V gene encodes CDR1 SGHTA and CDR2 FQGTGA. CDR3 length: 12 residues. The CDR3 here is CASGTGSYEQYF. As DNA, the CDR3 is TGTGCCAGCGGAACAGGGTCCTACGAGCAGTACTTC.